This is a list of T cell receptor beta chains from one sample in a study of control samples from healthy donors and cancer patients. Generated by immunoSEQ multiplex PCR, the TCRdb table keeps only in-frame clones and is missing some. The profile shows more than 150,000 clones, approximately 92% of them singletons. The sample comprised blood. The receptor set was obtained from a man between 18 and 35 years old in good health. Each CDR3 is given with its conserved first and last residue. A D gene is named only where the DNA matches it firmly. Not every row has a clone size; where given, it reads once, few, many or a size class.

CASSQNTEAFF TGCGCCAGCAGCCAAAACACTGAAGCTTTCTTT TRBJ1-1 TRBV4-1 NA 11 NA
CASSSQGGVETQYF TGTGCCAGCAGCTCTCAGGGAGGAGTAGAGACCCAGTACTTC TRBJ2-5 TRBV7-3 NA 14 NA
CASSPAPGQTINNYGYTF TGTGCCAGCAGCCCCGCACCGGGCCAGACAATAAATAACTATGGCTACACCTTC TRBJ1-2 TRBV7-2 NA 18 NA
CASSQEIRDTQYF TGTGCCAGCAGCCAAGAAATCAGAGATACGCAGTATTTT TRBJ2-3 TRBV14 NA 13 once
CASSLGEGQGVYGYTF TGTGCCAGCTCACTAGGGGAAGGACAGGGAGTCTATGGCTACACCTTC TRBJ1-2 TRBV18 TRBD1 16 once
CATRGTGGYEQYF TGTGCCACCCGCGGGACAGGGGGATACGAGCAGTACTTC TRBJ2-7 TRBV27 TRBD1 13 NA
CAWRPFLAGPNEQFF TGTGCCTGGAGGCCTTTCCTAGCGGGCCCCAATGAGCAGTTCTTC TRBJ2-1 TRBV30 TRBD2 15 NA
CASSLTSGYNEQFF TGCGCCAGCAGCTTGACTAGCGGCTACAATGAGCAGTTCTTC TRBJ2-1 TRBV5-1 TRBD2 14 NA
CASSYEGGRYEQYF TGTGCCAGCAGTTACGAGGGGGGACGCTACGAGCAGTACTTC TRBJ2-7 TRBV6-2/TRBV6-3 NA 14 NA
CASSLDYNSPLHF TGTGCCAGCAGTTTGGACTATAATTCACCCCTCCACTTT TRBJ1-6 TRBV27 NA 13 NA
CASSVQWTGYHEQYF TGTGCCAGCAGCGTTCAATGGACAGGGTACCACGAGCAGTACTTC TRBJ2-7 TRBV6-5 TRBD1 15 NA
CASSSWPTGGNYGYTF TGTGCCAGCAGCTCGTGGCCGACAGGGGGGAACTATGGCTACACCTTC TRBJ1-2 TRBV5-4 TRBD1 16 NA